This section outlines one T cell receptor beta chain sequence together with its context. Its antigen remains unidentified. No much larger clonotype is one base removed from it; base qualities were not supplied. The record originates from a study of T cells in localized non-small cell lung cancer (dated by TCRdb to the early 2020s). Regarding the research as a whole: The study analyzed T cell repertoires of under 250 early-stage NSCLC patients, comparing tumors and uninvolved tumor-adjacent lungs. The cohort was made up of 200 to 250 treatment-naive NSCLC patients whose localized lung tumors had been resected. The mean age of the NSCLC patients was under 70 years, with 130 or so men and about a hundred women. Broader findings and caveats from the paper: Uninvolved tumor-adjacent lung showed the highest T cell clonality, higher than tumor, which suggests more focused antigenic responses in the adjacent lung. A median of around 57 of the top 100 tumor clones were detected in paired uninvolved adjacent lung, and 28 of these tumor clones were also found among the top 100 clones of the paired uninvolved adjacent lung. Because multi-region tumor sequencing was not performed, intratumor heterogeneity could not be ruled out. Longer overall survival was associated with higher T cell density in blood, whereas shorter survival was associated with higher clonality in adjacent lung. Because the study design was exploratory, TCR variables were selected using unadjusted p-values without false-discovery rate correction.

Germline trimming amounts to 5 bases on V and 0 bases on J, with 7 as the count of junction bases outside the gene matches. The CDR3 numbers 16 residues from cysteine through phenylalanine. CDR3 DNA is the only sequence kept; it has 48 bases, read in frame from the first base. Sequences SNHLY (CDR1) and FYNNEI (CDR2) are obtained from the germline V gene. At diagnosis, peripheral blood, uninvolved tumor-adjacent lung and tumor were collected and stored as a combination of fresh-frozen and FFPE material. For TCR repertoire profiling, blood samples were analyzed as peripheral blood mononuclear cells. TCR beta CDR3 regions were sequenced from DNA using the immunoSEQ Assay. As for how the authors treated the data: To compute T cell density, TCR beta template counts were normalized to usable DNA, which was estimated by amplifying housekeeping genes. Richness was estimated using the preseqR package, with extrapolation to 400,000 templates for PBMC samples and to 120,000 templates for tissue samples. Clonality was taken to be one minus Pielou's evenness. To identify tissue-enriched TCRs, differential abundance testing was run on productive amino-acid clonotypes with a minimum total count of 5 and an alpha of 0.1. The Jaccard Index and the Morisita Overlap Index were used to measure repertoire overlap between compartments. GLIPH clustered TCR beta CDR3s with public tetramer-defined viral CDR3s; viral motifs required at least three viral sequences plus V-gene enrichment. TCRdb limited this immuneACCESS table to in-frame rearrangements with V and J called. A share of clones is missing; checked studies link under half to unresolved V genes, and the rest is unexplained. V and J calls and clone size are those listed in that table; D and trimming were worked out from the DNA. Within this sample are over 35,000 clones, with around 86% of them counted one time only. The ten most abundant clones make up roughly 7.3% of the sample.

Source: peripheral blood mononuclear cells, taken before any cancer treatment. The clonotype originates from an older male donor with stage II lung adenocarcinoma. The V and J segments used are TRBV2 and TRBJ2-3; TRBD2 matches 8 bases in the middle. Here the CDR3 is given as CASSRRLAKSTDTQYF. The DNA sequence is TGTGCCAGCAGTCGGAGACTAGCGAAGAGCACAGATACGCAGTATTTT. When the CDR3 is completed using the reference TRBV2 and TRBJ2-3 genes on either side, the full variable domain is EPEVTQTPSHQVTQMGQEVILRCVPISNHLYFYWYRQILGQKVEFLVSFYNNEISEKSEIFDDQFSVERPDGSNFTLKIRSTKLEDSAMYFCASSRRLAKSTDTQYFGPGTRLTVL.